This TCR beta chain appears in the sequencing data of a study of blood T cell repertoires in COVID-19 (dated by TCRdb to about 2020). Turning to the overall study: The collaborator samples originated in the United States, Italy and Spain and spanned the acute and convalescent phases of COVID-19. The material from the prospective study consisted of cDNA or gDNA derived from T cells, B-cell-depleted T cells, or PBMCs. Deeply sampled blood TCRbeta repertoires from subjects exposed to, actively infected with, or recovered from COVID-19 were included in the dataset. A freely available public database, intended as a resource for researchers studying the immune response to SARS-CoV-2, is where the repertoires were released. Where available, HLA class I and class II types were obtained from metadata supplied by the sample provider rather than from assay-based typing. A de-identified subject ID, COVID-19 status, age in years and sex were almost always included in the sample metadata. The samples were drawn from the first 160 participants of the ongoing ImmuneRACE study and from 950 to 1,500 subjects provided by 6 global collaborators. General conclusions and limits of the study: How much clinical and demographic metadata was included differed by source and by participant, and the metadata was provided uncurated.

Note on this clone: Its antigen is still unknown. No base qualities exist here, and no much larger clone lies one base off it.

Participants in the prospective study were enrolled through a virtual design, were aged about 18 to 90 years, and lived in about 25 United States geographic areas. To assign participants to cohorts, the prospective study relied on clinical history that participants themselves reported in a screening survey and a study questionnaire. Recovered participants in ImmuneRACE Cohort 3 were defined as having two consecutive negative NP/OP PCR tests, clearance from a healthcare professional, or resolution of symptoms. Each participant in the prospective study had whole blood, serum and a nasopharyngeal or oropharyngeal swab collected by mobile phlebotomists. Additional blood draws and questionnaires over a 2-month period could optionally be provided by prospective study participants. Prospective study blood samples were shipped either frozen or at room temperature before DNA extraction. V and J lose 3 bases and 0 bases, and a span of 12 bases separates them. The CDR3 has 16 amino acids, counting the end cysteine and phenylalanine. Only the CDR3 DNA is retained, 48 bases long and in frame from the first base. The germline V gene (reference sequence) sets CDR1 to LGHDT and CDR2 to YNNKEL.

TCRbeta CDR3 regions were amplified from genomic DNA using the immunoSEQ Assay, a bias-controlled multiplex PCR. Per the source publication's procedure: Nucleated cell counts per sample were estimated from amplification of reference gene primers within the assay. To quantify the absolute abundance of each unique TCRbeta CDR3 rearrangement, sequence reads were collapsed and filtered. For each sample, productive Simpson clonality was calculated by taking the square root of Simpson's diversity index across productive rearrangements. The source is immuneACCESS, and TCRdb retained only in-frame sequences with V and J called. Part of the clones is not carried over; for the studies checked, unresolved V genes explain less than half of this, and the remainder is unexplained. V and J calls and clone size are copied from that table; D and trimming were computed from the DNA. The table for this sample lists under 200,000 clones; about 88% of them were counted only once. In total, the top ten clones hold around 7% of the sample.

The chain employs TRBV3-1 (or the pseudogene TRBV3-2) and TRBJ1-3; a confident D gene designation cannot be given. What was sequenced was PBMCs or T cells enriched from blood (not recorded which). The receptor was derived from a man aged 50 to 59 who had recovered from COVID-19. At the DNA level, the sequence is TGTGCCAGCAGCCACGACATCGGGAGCTCTGGAAACACCATATATTTT. This translates into CASSHDIGSSGNTIYF.